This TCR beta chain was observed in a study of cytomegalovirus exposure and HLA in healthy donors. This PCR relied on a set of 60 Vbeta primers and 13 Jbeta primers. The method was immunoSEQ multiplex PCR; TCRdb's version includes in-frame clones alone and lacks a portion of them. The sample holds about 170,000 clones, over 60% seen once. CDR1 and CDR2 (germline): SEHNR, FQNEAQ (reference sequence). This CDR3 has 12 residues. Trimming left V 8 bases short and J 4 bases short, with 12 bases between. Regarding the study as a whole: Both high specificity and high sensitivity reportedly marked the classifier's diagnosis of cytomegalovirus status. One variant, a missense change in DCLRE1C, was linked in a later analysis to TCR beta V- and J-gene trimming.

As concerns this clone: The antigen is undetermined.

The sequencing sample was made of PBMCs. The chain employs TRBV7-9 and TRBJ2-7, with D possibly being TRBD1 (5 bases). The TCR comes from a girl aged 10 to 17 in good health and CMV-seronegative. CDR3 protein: CASLGQPYEQYF. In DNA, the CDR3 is TGTGCCAGCCTGGGGCAGCCTTACGAGCAGTACTTC.